The rows below give T cell receptor beta chains drawn from one sample of a study of cytotoxic CD8 clonotypes in ibrutinib-treated CLL. Clones were read by immunoSEQ multiplex PCR, and TCRdb kept only the in-frame ones, dropping some. The profile covers under 150,000 clones, with less than 90% appearing a single time and 3.3% taken by the ten largest. This sample comprised PBMCs, obtained after 24 months of ibrutinib treatment. The receptors were gathered from a human donor with chronic lymphocytic leukemia. Each CDR3 is given without its conserved first and last residue. A D gene is named only where the DNA matches it firmly.

TRBV6-1	TRBJ2-7	.	ATKQGFAYEQY
TRBV25-1	TRBJ2-7	.	ASSKILDTTEQY
TRBV6-5	TRBJ2-1	TRBD2	ASSRTSGANEQF
TRBV9	TRBJ1-1	TRBD1	ASSVDTPGGSKAEAF
TRBV14	TRBJ2-3	.	ASSQTSEGQY
TRBV29-1	TRBJ1-5	TRBD1	SGTTGTTGQPQH
TRBV5-4	TRBJ1-2	.	ASSSRQQGFIGYT
TRBV11-2	TRBJ1-1	.	ASSLRGAWNTEAF
TRBV18	TRBJ1-6	.	ASSPLGGNNSPLH
TRBV5-1	TRBJ1-2	.	ASSQDTGGNYGYT
TRBV5-1	TRBJ2-2	TRBD1	ASQIGDRGTGELF
TRBV5-1	TRBJ2-7	.	ASSNGTGSPYEQY
TRBV11-2	TRBJ1-2	.	ASSLDLGRGGYT